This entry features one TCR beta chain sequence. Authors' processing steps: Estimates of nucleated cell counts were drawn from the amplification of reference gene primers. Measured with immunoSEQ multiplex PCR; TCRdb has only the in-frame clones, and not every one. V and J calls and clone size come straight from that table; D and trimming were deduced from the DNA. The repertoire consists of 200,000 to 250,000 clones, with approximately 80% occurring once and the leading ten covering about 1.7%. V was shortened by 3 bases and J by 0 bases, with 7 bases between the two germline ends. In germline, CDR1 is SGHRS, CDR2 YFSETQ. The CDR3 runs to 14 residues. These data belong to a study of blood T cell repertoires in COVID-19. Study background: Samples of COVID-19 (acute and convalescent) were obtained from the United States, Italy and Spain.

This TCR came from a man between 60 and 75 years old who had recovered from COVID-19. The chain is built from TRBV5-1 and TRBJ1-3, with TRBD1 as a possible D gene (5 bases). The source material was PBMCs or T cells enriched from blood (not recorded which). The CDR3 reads CASSWDFSGNTIYF. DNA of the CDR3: TGCGCCAGCAGCTGGGACTTCTCTGGAAACACCATATATTTT.